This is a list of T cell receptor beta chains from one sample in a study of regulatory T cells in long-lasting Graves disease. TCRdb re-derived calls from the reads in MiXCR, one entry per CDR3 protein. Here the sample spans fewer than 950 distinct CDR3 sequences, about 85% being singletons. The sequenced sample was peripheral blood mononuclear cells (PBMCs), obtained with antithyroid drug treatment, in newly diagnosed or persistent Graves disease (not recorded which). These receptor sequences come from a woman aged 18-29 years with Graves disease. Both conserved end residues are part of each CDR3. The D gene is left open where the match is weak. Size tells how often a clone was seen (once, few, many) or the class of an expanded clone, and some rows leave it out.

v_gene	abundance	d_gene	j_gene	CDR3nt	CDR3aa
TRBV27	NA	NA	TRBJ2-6	TGTGCCAGCAGTGCTCCCTCTGGGGCCAACGTCCTGACTTTC	CASSAPSGANVLTF
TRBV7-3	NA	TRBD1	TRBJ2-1	TGTGCCAGCAGCATGGACAGGAGCTCCTACAATGAGCAGTTCTTC	CASSMDRSSYNEQFF
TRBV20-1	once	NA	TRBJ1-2	TGCAGTGCTACATCTGACGGAAACTATGGCTACACCTTC	CSATSDGNYGYTF
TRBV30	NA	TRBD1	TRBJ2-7	TGTGCCTGGAGGGGGACAGGGGGAACCTACGAGCAGTACTTC	CAWRGTGGTYEQYF
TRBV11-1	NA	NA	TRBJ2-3	TGTGCCAGCAGCCTTAAGCAAGCAGATACGCAGTATTTT	CASSLKQADTQYF
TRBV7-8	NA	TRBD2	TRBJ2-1	TGTGCCAGCAGCTCCGTAGCGGGAGCTACTGACAATGAGCAGTTCTTC	CASSSVAGATDNEQFF
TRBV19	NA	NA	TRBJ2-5	TGTGCCAGTAGTATAGTCTTCCAAGAGACCCAGTACTTC	CASSIVFQETQYF
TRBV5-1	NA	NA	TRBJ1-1	TGCGCCAGCAGCTTGTCCAGGTTGAACACTGAAGCTTTCTTT	CASSLSRLNTEAFF
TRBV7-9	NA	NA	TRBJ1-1	TGTGCCAGCAGCACAACACGCGGGGCGAACACTGAAGCTTTCTTT	CASSTTRGANTEAFF
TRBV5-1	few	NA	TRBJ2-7	TGCGCCAGCAGCGTTATGGTGTCGGGGGAGCAGTACTTC	CASSVMVSGEQYF
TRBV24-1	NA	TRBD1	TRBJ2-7	TGTGCCACCAGTGATATCGGGACAGGGACCTACGAGCAGTACTTC	CATSDIGTGTYEQYF
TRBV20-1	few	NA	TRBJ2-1	TGCAGTGCTAAGTACAATGAGCAGTTCTTC	CSAKYNEQFF
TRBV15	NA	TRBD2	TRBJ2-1	TGTGCCACAAATAGCGGGAGGGCCCTCAATGAGCAGTTCTTC	CATNSGRALNEQFF
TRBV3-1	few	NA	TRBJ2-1	TGTGCCAGCAGCCTCGTCTGGGGAGATGAGCAGTTCTTC	CASSLVWGDEQFF
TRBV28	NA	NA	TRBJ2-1	TGTGCCAGCAGTCGCCTGGGCTACGAGCAGTTCTTC	CASSRLGYEQFF
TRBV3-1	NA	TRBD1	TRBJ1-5	TGTGCCAGCAGCGGGACAGGGGATAGCAATCAGCCCCAGCATTTT	CASSGTGDSNQPQHF
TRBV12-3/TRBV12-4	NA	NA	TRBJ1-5	TGTGCCAGCAGTTTTGGGGGTCTTAGGGTGGCTAGCAATCAGCCCCAGCATTTT	CASSFGGLRVASNQPQHF
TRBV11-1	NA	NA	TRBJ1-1	TGTGCCAGCAGCCAAGGGTCGGTGTGGTCTGTACGGGCACTAAACACTGAAGCTTTCTTT	CASSQGSVWSVRALNTEAFF
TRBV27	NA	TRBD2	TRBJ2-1	TGTGCCAGCAGTTTAGCGACTAGCGGGGGCCCCTACAATGAGCAGTTCTTC	CASSLATSGGPYNEQFF
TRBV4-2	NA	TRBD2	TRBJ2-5	TGTGCCAGCAGACCCTTAGCGGGACTGATAGAGACCCAGTACTTC	CASRPLAGLIETQYF
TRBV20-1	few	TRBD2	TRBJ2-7	TGCAGCGTGGGGCGGGGGGGCGAGCAGTACTTC	CSVGRGGEQYF
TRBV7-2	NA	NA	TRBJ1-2	TGTGCCAGCAGCTTATCCACGGCCGATTATGGCTACACCTTC	CASSLSTADYGYTF
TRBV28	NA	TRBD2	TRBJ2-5	TGTGCCAGCAGTACCGGGACTAGCGCCCGATCCCCGAGAGGGGCCCAGTACTTC	CASSTGTSARSPRGAQYF
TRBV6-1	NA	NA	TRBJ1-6	TGTGCCACCGAGAACGAAAAAGGGGGATACAATTCACCCCTCCACTTT	CATENEKGGYNSPLHF